These 31 T cell receptor beta chains came from one sample sequenced in a study of cytomegalovirus exposure and HLA in healthy donors. Sequencing used immunoSEQ multiplex PCR; TCRdb keeps in-frame clones, though not all of them. The data hold roughly 120,000 clones, with under 90% observed a single time. The sample comprised PBMCs. The origin of the receptors is a man in his thirties or forties in good health and CMV-seronegative.

J is TRBJ1-1 and V is TRBV6-1, with a tentative D call TRBD1 (6 bases). Trimming took off 5 bases at V and 5 bases at J, with 15 bases between the two ends. Germline V gives CDR1 MNHNS, CDR2 SASEGT. The CDR3 totals 14 residues. This chain's CDR3 is CASSHRARGTEAFF. The CDR3 DNA reads as TGTGCCAGCAGTCACAGGGCGCGGGGGACTGAAGCTTTCTTT.

The chain carries TRBV6-6 and TRBJ1-2; TRBD1 agrees at 9 bases. The CDR3 runs 15 residues. With V trimmed by 6 bases and J by 4 bases, 9 bases remained unmatched. Germline lookup yields CDR1 MNHNY and CDR2 SVGAGI (reference sequence). This CDR3 reads CASSPDRGYFYGYTF. As DNA, the CDR3 is TGTGCCAGCAGCCCCGACAGGGGGTATTTCTATGGCTACACCTTC.

The CDR3: CASSPDGNSNQPQHF. The CDR3 DNA follows: TGTGCCAGTAGTCCCGACGGGAATAGCAATCAGCCCCAGCATTTT. The chain recombines TRBV19 with TRBJ1-5; D unclear. Trimming took off 5 bases at V and 0 bases at J, with 11 bases between the two ends. CDR1 is LNHDA and CDR2 is SQIVND in the germline V gene (reference sequence). The length of the CDR3 is 15 residues.

The chain uses TRBV5-6 and TRBJ1-4; D is undetermined. CDR3 size: 14 residues. V lost 0 bases and J 4 bases, leaving 7 bases between the germline ends. Germline-derived CDR1 and CDR2 are SGHDT and YYEEEE. The CDR3 coding sequence is TGTGCCAGCAGCTTGGGCGGCTATAATGAAAAACTGTTTTTT. Translating it yields CASSLGGYNEKLFF.

This clone was recorded only once. V is TRBV10-3 and J is TRBJ1-1; TRBD1 is a possible D gene (5 bases). CDR1 is ENHRY, CDR2 SYGVKD, per germline. The length of the CDR3 is 14 residues. V was cut by 5 bases and J by 6 bases, with 16 bases left in between. The CDR3 is CAISSLMQGSEAFF. The DNA of the CDR3 is TGTGCCATCAGTTCCTTAATGCAGGGATCTGAAGCTTTCTTT.

The chain uses TRBV29-1 and TRBJ1-1; D uncertain. The CDR3 runs 12 residues. Germline V gives CDR1 SQVTM, CDR2 ANQGSEA. The V gene lost 6 bases and the J gene lost 7 bases, with 15 bases spanning the gap. The CDR3 nucleotides read TGCAGCGTCGAGCCTCAGGAGGATGAAGCTTTCTTT. Translated, it gives CSVEPQEDEAFF.

The DNA of the CDR3 is TGCGCCAGCAGCCACACGGACAGCCGGATGGACAATGAGCAGTTCTTC. This codes for CASSHTDSRMDNEQFF. The V call is TRBV4-1, the J call TRBJ2-1; possible D gene TRBD1, 6 bases. V was clipped by 3 bases and J by 5 bases, with 17 bases between them. CDR1 is MGHRA and CDR2 is YSYEKL in the germline V gene. The CDR3 is made up of 16 amino acids.

This chain connects TRBV5-1 to TRBJ2-7; 8 nucleotides match TRBD1. The CDR3 runs 15 residues. The junction had 9 bases not matched to a gene; V was cut back by 3 bases and J by 4 bases. Germline V gene lookup returns CDR1 SGHRS and CDR2 YFSETQ. The chain's CDR3 is CASSWGQAPIYEQYF. CDR3 bases: TGCGCCAGCAGCTGGGGACAGGCCCCCATATACGAGCAGTACTTC.

This CDR3 reads CASSPDRRVSGNTIYF. DNA of the CDR3: TGTGCCAGCAGCCCGGACAGGCGAGTCTCTGGAAACACCATATATTTT. The chain has TRBV5-4 and TRBJ1-3; 7 bases agree with TRBD1. CDR3 size: 16 residues. V was pared by 4 bases and J by 0 bases, with 7 bases of the junction left unmatched. Germline CDR1 SGHNT, CDR2 YYREEE (reference sequence).

The chain has TRBV5-1 and TRBJ2-2, with TRBD1 as a possible D gene (6 bases). Trimming cost V 4 bases and J 0 bases, with 16 bases left between them. The CDR3 covers 17 residues. CDR1 and CDR2 (germline): SGHRS, YFSETQ. The CDR3 nucleotides read TGCGCCAGCAGCCTGAGAAACAGGGTCTCGAACACCGGGGAGCTGTTTTTT. As protein: CASSLRNRVSNTGELFF. The whole variable domain, filled in from reference TRBV5-1 and TRBJ2-2, reads KAGVTQTPRYLIKTRGQQVTLSCSPISGHRSVSWYQQTPGQGLQFLFEYFSETQRNKGNFPGRFSGRQFSNSRSEMNVSTLELGDSALYLCASSLRNRVSNTGELFFGEGSRLTVL.

V is TRBV5-4 and J is TRBJ1-1, with 9 nucleotides matching TRBD1. Looked up from germline, CDR1 is SGHNT and CDR2 is YYREEE (reference sequence). The CDR3 consists of 14 residues. J gave up 4 bases and V 4 bases, and 5 bases lay outside the gene matches. The CDR3 region is CASSRDRVATEAFF. In DNA form, the CDR3 reads TGTGCCAGCAGCCGGGACAGGGTAGCCACTGAAGCTTTCTTT.

The chain uses TRBV19 and TRBJ2-7; the match to TRBD1 covers 10 bases. CDR1 is LNHDA, CDR2 SQIVND, per germline (reference sequence). This CDR3 is built from 14 residues. Germline trimming cut 7 bases from V and 2 bases from J; bases unmatched to any gene: 5. The CDR3 nucleotides are TGTGCCAGTACCTCCGGGACAGGGGCCTACGAGCAGTACTTC. Translating gives CASTSGTGAYEQYF. The full variable domain, with the rest looked up from reference TRBV19 and TRBJ2-7, is DGGITQSPKYLFRKEGQNVTLSCEQNLNHDAMYWYRQDPGQGLRLIYYSQIVNDFQKGDIAEGYSVSREKKESFPLTVTSAQKNPTAFYLCASTSGTGAYEQYFGPGTRLTVT.

This clone was observed a few times. The V gene is TRBV4-3, the J gene TRBJ2-7; 9 bases are shared with TRBD2. From germline, CDR1 is LGHNA and CDR2 YSLEER. V lost 0 bases to trimming and J lost 2 bases; unmatched junction nucleotides: 2. CDR3 size: 15 residues. In DNA form, the CDR3 reads TGCGCCAGCAGCCAAGATCCTAGCGGGACCTACGAGCAGTACTTC. Protein product: CASSQDPSGTYEQYF.

The CDR3 loop reads CATSRDARGGEQYF. The CDR3 nucleotides read TGTGCCACCAGCAGAGATGCGAGGGGGGGCGAGCAGTACTTC. The rearrangement links TRBV15 to TRBJ2-7, with D possibly being TRBD2 (7 bases). The CDR3 spans 14 residues. Trimming removed 0 bases from V and 6 bases from J, with 12 bases in between. In germline, CDR1 is LNHNV, CDR2 YYDKDF (reference sequence).

V usage is TRBV29-1 and J usage is TRBJ2-5; 8 nucleotides agree with TRBD1. Trimming removed 5 bases from V and 5 bases from J; junction bases left unmatched: 10. This CDR3 region has 14 residues. From germline, CDR1 is SQVTM and CDR2 ANQGSEA. The CDR3 spells CSVWTGIRRETQYF. The DNA for the CDR3 is TGCAGCGTTTGGACAGGGATAAGGAGGGAGACCCAGTACTTC.

The genes are TRBV4-1 and TRBJ2-3; D not resolved. This CDR3 has 12 residues. Per germline, CDR1 MGHRA and CDR2 YSYEKL. V was trimmed by 3 bases and J by 3 bases, leaving 4 bases between them. The CDR3: CASSQLTDTQYF. The CDR3 DNA follows: TGCGCCAGCAGCCAGTTAACAGATACGCAGTATTTT.

The rearrangement uses TRBV7-9 and TRBJ1-4, with 7 bases lining up with TRBD1. This CDR3 contains 15 residues. V lost 2 bases to trimming and J lost 7 bases; unmatched junction nucleotides: 7. In germline, CDR1 is SEHNR, CDR2 FQNEAQ (reference sequence). In nucleotides, the CDR3 is TGTGCCAGCAGCTTAAGTGACAGGGTCAGTGAAAAACTGTTTTTT. Translation gives CASSLSDRVSEKLFF.

V usage is TRBV6-5 and J usage is TRBJ2-4, with a tentative D call TRBD2 (5 bases). V dropped 6 bases and J dropped 9 bases, with 15 bases sitting between them. Germline V gene data show CDR1 as MNHEY and CDR2 as SVGAGI. The CDR3 runs to 13 residues. The CDR3 DNA reads TGTGCCAGCAGGATCGCGGGTCGGGCCATTCAGTACTTC. Translated, it gives CASRIAGRAIQYF.

The chain links TRBV7-9 to TRBJ1-2; TRBD1 might be the D (5 bases). The CDR3 is 15 amino acids. V was trimmed by 2 bases and J by 4 bases, leaving 14 bases between them. Germline assignment: CDR1 SEHNR and CDR2 FQNEAQ (reference sequence). The CDR3 loop is CASSLPDRTSYGYTF. In nucleotides, the CDR3 is TGTGCCAGCAGCTTACCCGACAGAACCTCCTATGGCTACACCTTC.

The chain employs TRBV18 and TRBJ2-3; D not resolved. CDR1 and CDR2 from the germline V gene are KGHSH and LQKENI. The CDR3 sequence is 14 residues long. The V and J ends lost 5 bases and 2 bases respectively, with 11 bases between them. The CDR3 loop is CASSSGPATDTQYF. Written as DNA, the CDR3 is TGTGCCAGCTCATCTGGGCCCGCCACAGATACGCAGTATTTT.

The rearrangement joins TRBV2 to TRBJ1-1; D call uncertain. Germline CDR1 reads SNHLY; CDR2 reads FYNNEI. V was trimmed by 7 bases and J by 0 bases, leaving 9 bases between them. The CDR3 covers 13 residues. The DNA of the CDR3 is TGTGCCAGCACGGGGATCATGAACACTGAAGCTTTCTTT. Its translation is CASTGIMNTEAFF.

The chain links TRBV6-5 to TRBJ1-2; TRBD1 might be the D (6 bases). V lost 6 bases and J lost 2, with 13 bases in between. From germline, CDR1 is MNHEY and CDR2 SVGAGI. The CDR3 loop spans 14 amino acids. DNA for the CDR3: TGTGCCAGCAGAACAGGGCCCTCAAACTATGGCTACACCTTC. Translation: CASRTGPSNYGYTF.

The rearrangement joins TRBV6-5 to TRBJ2-6; no definite D call. The germline V gene has CDR1 MNHEY and CDR2 SVGAGI. Trimming shortened V by 6 bases and J by 2 bases, and 11 bases separated the two germline ends. This CDR3 region has 15 residues. The CDR3, as DNA: TGTGCCAGCAGCCGCCAGGCTACTGGGGCCAACGTCCTGACTTTC. It yields the protein CASSRQATGANVLTF.

Here the CDR3 DNA reads TGTGCCAGCGGCAAGACAGGGGTGCTTTCACCCCTCCACTTT. Its translation is CASGKTGVLSPLHF. The chain links TRBV28 to TRBJ1-6; TRBD1 matches at 8 bases. V shed 8 bases, J shed 9 bases, and the junction held 9 bases outside the gene matches. CDR1 and CDR2 from the germline V gene are MDHEN and SYDVKM. There are 14 residues in the CDR3. Looking up the rest from reference TRBV28 and TRBJ1-6 gives the full variable domain: DVKVTQSSRYLVKRTGEKVFLECVQDMDHENMFWYRQDPGLGLRLIYFSYDVKMKEKGDIPEGYSVSREKKERFSLILESASTNQTSMYLCASGKTGVLSPLHFGNGTRLTVT.

This chain connects TRBV6-5 to TRBJ1-2; the match to TRBD1 covers 8 bases. The germline V gene encodes CDR1 MNHEY and CDR2 SVGAGI. V trimming: 5 bases; J trimming: 0 bases; junction bases outside the gene matches: 5. CDR3 length: 15 amino acids. CDR3 protein: CASSPDRGANYGYTF. DNA of the CDR3: TGTGCCAGCAGTCCCGACAGGGGAGCTAACTATGGCTACACCTTC.

The chain combines TRBV4-2 with TRBJ2-2; tentatively, D is TRBD1 (6 bases). V was shortened by 3 bases and J by 3 bases, with 11 bases between the two germline ends. CDR1 is LGHNA, CDR2 YNFKEQ, per germline. CDR3 length equals 15 residues. CDR3 nucleotides: TGTGCCAGCAGCCACATGGACAGATACACCGGGGAGCTGTTTTTT. As protein: CASSHMDRYTGELFF.

In DNA form, the CDR3 reads TGTGCCAGCAGCTTGGCCCCGTGGGGACAGGGGTTCGAAAAACTGTTTTTT. Protein sequence: CASSLAPWGQGFEKLFF. The chain carries TRBV11-2 and TRBJ1-4; 10 bases align to TRBD1. CDR3 length: 17 amino acids. V dropped 3 bases and J dropped 8; count of bases not matched to a gene: 12. CDR1 SGHAT and CDR2 FQNNGV come from the germline V gene. The whole variable domain, filled in from reference TRBV11-2 and TRBJ1-4, reads EAGVAQSPRYKIIEKRQSVAFWCNPISGHATLYWYQQILGQGPKLLIQFQNNGVVDDSQLPKDRFSAERLKGVDSTLKIQPAKLEDSAVYLCASSLAPWGQGFEKLFFGSGTQLSVL.

There are a few counts of this clone. The chain has TRBV7-9 and TRBJ1-2, with 7 bases that match TRBD1. In germline, CDR1 is SEHNR, CDR2 FQNEAQ (reference sequence). CDR3 length: 16 residues. V lost 4 bases to trimming and J lost 4 bases; unmatched junction nucleotides: 12. The chain's CDR3 is CASSWGTDKRGYGYTF. In DNA, the CDR3 is TGTGCCAGCAGCTGGGGGACAGATAAGAGGGGCTATGGCTACACCTTC.

The gene calls are TRBV6-4 and TRBJ1-6, with a tentative D call TRBD1 (5 bases). The CDR3 loop spans 14 amino acids. V was cut by 2 bases and J by 7 bases, with 9 bases left in between. Germline V gene data show CDR1 as MRHNA and CDR2 as SNTAGT. Written as DNA, the CDR3 is TGTGCCAGCAGTGACGTGCCAGGGAATTCACCCCTCCACTTT. Translating it yields CASSDVPGNSPLHF.

The V gene is TRBV7-9, the J gene TRBJ1-2; no clear D gene. Deletions cut 2 bases from V and 5 bases from J, with 12 bases between. The CDR3 length is 14 residues. Germline V gene sequence: CDR1 SEHNR, CDR2 FQNEAQ (reference sequence). The CDR3 loop reads CASSLPYQAYGYTF. The CDR3 DNA sequence: TGTGCCAGCAGCTTACCCTACCAGGCGTATGGCTACACCTTC.

In this sample, this clone turned up once. The junction departs from the called germline gene at one end, perhaps through a read error. The chain couples TRBV11-2 to TRBJ2-2; 7 bases line up with TRBD2. The CDR3 covers 15 residues. Germline-derived CDR1 and CDR2 are SGHAT and FQNNGV. The CDR3, as DNA: TGTGCCAGCACCAGGCCGGGGGGACGGATACTCCGTTCCTCTTTT. Translating it yields CASTRPGGRILRSSF. The whole variable domain, filled in from reference TRBV11-2 and TRBJ2-2, reads EAGVAQSPRYKIIEKRQSVAFWCNPISGHATLYWYQQILGQGPKLLIQFQNNGVVDDSQLPKDRFSAERLKGVDSTLKIQPAKLEDSAVYLCASTRPGGRILRSSFGEGSRLTVL.